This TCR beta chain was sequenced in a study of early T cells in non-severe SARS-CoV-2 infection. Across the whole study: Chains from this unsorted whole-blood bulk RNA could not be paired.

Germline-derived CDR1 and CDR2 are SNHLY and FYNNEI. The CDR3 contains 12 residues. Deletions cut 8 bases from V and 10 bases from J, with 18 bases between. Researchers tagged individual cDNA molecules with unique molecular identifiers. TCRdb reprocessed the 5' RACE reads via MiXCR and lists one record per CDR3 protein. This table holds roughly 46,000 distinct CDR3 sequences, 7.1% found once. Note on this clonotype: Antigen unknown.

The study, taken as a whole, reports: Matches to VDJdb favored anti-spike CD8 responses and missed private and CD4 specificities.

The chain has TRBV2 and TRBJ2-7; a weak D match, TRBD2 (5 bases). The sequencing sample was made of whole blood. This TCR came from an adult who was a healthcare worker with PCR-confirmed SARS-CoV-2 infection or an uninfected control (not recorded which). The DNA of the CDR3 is TGTGCCAGCTATTTTACGGGGTCAGAACAGTACTTC. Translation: CASYFTGSEQYF.